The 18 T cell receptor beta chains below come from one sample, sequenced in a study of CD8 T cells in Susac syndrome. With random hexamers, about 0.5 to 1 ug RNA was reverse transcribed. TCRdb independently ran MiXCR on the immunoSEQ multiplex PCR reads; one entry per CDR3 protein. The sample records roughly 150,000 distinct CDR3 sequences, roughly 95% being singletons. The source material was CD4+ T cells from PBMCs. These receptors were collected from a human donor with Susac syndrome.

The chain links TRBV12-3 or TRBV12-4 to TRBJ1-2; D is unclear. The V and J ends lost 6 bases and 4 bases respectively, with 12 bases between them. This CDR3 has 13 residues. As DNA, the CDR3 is TGTGCCAGCAGCCAAGATGCAGTCTATGGCTACACCTTC. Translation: CASSQDAVYGYTF.

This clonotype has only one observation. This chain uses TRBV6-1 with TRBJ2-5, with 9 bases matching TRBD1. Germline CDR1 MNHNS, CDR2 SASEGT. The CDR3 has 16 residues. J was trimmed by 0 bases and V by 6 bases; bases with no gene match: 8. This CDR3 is CASRSRGTGYQETQYF. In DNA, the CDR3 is TGTGCCAGCAGGTCCCGGGGGACAGGGTACCAAGAGACCCAGTACTTC.

CDR3 loop: CSVGQRAEAFF. CDR3 bases: TGCAGCGTTGGACAGCGGGCTGAAGCTTTCTTT. The chain employs TRBV29-1 and TRBJ1-1; perhaps TRBD1 as D (5 bases). The CDR3 is made up of 11 amino acids. V gave up 4 bases and J gave up 6 bases, with 9 bases separating them. Per germline, CDR1 SQVTM and CDR2 ANQGSEA. The whole variable domain, remainder taken from reference TRBV29-1 and TRBJ1-1, is SAVISQKPSRDICQRGTSLTIQCQVDSQVTMMFWYRQQPGQSLTLIATANQGSEATYESGFVIDKFPISRPNLTFSTLTVSNMSPEDSSIYLCSVGQRAEAFFGQGTRLTVV.

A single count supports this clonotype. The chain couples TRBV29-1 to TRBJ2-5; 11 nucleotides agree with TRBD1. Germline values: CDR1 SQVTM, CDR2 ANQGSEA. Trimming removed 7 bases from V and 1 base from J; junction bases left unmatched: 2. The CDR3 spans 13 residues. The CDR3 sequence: CSAGTGGQETQYF. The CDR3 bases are TGCAGCGCCGGGACAGGGGGCCAAGAGACCCAGTACTTC.

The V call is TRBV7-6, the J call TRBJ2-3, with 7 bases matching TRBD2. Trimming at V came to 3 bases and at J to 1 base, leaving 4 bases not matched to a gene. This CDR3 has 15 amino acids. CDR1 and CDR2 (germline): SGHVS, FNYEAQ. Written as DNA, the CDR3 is TGTGCCAGCAGCTTCACTAGCGTCGGCACAGATACGCAGTATTTT. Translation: CASSFTSVGTDTQYF.

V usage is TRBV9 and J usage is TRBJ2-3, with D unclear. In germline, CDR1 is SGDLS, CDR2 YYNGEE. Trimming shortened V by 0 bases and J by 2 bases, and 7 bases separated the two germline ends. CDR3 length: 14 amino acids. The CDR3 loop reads CASSVGWATDTQYF. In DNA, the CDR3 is TGTGCCAGCAGCGTAGGATGGGCCACAGATACGCAGTATTTT.

For the CDR3, the DNA is TGCAGTGCCAAGGGGGGGCAGTGGGAGCAGTACTTC. Protein sequence: CSAKGGQWEQYF. The chain combines TRBV20-1 with TRBJ2-7; the D gene is possibly TRBD2 (7 bases). CDR3 size: 12 residues. Germline lookup yields CDR1 DFQATT and CDR2 SNEGSKA (reference sequence). V was pared by 6 bases and J by 7 bases, with 16 bases between.

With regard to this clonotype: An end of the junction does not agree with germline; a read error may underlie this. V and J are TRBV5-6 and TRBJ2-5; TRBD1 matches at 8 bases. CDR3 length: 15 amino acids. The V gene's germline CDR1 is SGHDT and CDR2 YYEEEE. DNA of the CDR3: TGTGCCAGCACCCCCGACAGGGGCTTGGGGGAGACCCAGCACTTC. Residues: CASTPDRGLGETQHF. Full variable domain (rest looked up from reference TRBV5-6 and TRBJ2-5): DAGVTQSPTHLIKTRGQQVTLRCSPKSGHDTVSWYQQALGQGPQFIFQYYEEEERQRGNFPDRFSGHQFPNYSSELNVNALLLGDSALYLCASTPDRGLGETQHFGPGTRLLVL.

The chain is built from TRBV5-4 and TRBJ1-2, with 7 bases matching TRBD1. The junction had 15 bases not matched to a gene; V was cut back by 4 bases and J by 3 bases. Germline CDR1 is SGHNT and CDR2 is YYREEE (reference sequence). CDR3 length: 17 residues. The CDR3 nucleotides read TGTGCCAGCAGCCCCCAAGCCCGGGGCAGGGGGGACTATGGCTACACCTTC. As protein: CASSPQARGRGDYGYTF.

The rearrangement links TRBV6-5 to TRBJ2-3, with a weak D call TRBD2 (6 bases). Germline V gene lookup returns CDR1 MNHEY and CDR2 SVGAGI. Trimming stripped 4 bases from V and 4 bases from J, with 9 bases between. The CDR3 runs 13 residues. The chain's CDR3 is CASSSRDSDTQYF. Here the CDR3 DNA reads TGTGCCAGCAGTTCTCGGGACTCAGATACGCAGTATTTT.

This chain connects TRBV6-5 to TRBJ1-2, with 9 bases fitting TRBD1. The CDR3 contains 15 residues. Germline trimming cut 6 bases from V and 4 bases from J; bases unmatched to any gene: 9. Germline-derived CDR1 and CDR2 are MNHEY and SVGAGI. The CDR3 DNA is TGTGCCAGCAGGCCCCCCGGGACAGGGACCTATGGCTACACCTTC. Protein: CASRPPGTGTYGYTF.

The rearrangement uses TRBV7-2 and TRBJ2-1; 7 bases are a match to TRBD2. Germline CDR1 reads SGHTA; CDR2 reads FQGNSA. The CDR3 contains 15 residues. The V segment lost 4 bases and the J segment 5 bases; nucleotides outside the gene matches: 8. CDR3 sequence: CASSSRGTKDNEQFF. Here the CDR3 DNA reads TGTGCCAGCAGCTCCCGAGGGACTAAGGACAATGAGCAGTTCTTC.

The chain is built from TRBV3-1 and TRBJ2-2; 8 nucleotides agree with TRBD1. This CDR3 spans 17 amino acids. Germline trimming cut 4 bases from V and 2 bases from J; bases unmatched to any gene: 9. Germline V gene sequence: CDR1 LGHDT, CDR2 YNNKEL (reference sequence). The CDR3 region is CASSPRTGSGNTGELFF. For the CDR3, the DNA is TGTGCCAGCAGCCCCCGGACAGGGAGTGGAAACACCGGGGAGCTGTTTTTT. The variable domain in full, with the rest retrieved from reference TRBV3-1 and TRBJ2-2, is DTAVSQTPKYLVTQMGNDKSIKCEQNLGHDTMYWYKQDSKKFLKIMFSYNNKELIINETVPNRFSPKSPDKAHLNLHINSLELGDSAVYFCASSPRTGSGNTGELFFGEGSRLTVL.

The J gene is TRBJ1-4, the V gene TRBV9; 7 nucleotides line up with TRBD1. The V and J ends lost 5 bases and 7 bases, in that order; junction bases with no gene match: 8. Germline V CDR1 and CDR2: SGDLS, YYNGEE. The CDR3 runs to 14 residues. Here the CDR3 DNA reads TGTGCCAGCAGTGGGGACAGCGCCCCTGAAAAACTGTTTTTT. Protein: CASSGDSAPEKLFF.

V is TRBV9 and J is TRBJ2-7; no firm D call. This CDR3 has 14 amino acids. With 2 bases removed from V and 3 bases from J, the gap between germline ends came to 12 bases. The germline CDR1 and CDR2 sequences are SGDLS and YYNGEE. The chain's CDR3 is CASSVGIGLYEQYF. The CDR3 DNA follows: TGTGCCAGCAGCGTGGGGATCGGGCTCTACGAGCAGTACTTC.

The CDR3 DNA is TGCAGTGCTGACGAACAGGGGGTGAATGGCTACACCTTC. Translated: CSADEQGVNGYTF. This chain uses TRBV20-1 with TRBJ1-2, with 8 bases that match TRBD1. The CDR3 contains 13 residues. J was trimmed by 6 bases and V by 5 bases; bases with no gene match: 8. Germline CDR1 is DFQATT and CDR2 is SNEGSKA (reference sequence).

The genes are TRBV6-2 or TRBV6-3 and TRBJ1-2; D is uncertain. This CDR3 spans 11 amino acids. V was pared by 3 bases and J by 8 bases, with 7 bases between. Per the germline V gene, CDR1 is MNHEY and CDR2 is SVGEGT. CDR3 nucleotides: TGTGCCAGCAGTTATGTCTTCGGCTACACCTTC. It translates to CASSYVFGYTF.

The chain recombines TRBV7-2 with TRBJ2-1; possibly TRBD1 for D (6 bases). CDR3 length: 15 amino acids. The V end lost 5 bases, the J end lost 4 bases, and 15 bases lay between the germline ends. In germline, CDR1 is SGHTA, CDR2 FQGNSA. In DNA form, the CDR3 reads TGTGCCAGCAGCATCCCTACAGGGTTTTACAATGAGCAGTTCTTC. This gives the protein CASSIPTGFYNEQFF.